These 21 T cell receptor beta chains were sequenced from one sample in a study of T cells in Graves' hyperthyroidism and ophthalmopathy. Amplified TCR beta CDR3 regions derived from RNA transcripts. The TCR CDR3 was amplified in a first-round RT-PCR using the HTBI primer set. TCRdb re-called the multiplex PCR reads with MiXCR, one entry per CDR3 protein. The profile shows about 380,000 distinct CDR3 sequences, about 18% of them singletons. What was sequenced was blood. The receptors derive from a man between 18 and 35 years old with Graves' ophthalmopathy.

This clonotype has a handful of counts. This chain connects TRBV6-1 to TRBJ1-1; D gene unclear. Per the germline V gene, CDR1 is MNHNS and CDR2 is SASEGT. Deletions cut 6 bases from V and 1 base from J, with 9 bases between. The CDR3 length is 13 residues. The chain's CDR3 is CASRTDPNTEAFF. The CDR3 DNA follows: TGTGCCAGCAGAACAGACCCGAACACTGAAGCTTTCTTT.

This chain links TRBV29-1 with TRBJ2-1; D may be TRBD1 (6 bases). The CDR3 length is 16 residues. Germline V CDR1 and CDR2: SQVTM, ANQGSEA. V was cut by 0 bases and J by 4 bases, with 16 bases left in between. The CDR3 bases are TGCAGCGTTGAAGATTCAGAGGCAGGGGCATACAATGAGCAGTTCTTC. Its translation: CSVEDSEAGAYNEQFF.

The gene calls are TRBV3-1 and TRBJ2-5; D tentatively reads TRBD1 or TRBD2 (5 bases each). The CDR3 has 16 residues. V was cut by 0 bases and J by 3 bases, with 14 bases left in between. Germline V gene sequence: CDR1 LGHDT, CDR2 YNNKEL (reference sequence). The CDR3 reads CASSQDSGAKKETQYF. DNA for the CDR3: TGTGCCAGCAGCCAAGATTCCGGGGCGAAGAAAGAGACCCAGTACTTC.

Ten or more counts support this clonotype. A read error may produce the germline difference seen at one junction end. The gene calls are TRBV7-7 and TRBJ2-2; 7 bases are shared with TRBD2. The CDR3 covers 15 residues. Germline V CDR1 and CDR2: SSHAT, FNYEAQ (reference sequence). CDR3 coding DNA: TGTGCTAGCAGCTCCGGGACTACCTTCACCGGGGAGCTGTTTTTT. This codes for CASSSGTTFTGELFF.

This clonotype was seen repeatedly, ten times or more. The chain's CDR3 is CASSIGGVNTEAFF. The CDR3 DNA is TGTGCCAGTAGTATCGGAGGGGTGAACACTGAAGCTTTCTTT. The chain recombines TRBV19 with TRBJ1-1; possibly TRBD1 for D (5 bases). CDR1 is LNHDA and CDR2 is SQIVND in the germline V gene (reference sequence). V was clipped by 3 bases and J by 0 bases, with 8 bases between them. The CDR3 totals 14 residues.

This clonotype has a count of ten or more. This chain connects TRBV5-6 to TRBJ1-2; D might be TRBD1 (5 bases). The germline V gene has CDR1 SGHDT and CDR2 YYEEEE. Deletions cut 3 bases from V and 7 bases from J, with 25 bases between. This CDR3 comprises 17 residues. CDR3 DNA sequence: TGTGCCAGCAGCTCCCAGAACCTGGGGCTCCTCGAGCGTGGCTACACCTTC. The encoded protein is CASSSQNLGLLERGYTF.

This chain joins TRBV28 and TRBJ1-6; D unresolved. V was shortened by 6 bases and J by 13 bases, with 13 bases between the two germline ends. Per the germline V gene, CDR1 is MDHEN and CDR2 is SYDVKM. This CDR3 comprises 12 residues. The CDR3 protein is CASSQEPGPLHF. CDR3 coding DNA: TGTGCCAGCAGCCAAGAACCCGGGCCCCTCCACTTT.

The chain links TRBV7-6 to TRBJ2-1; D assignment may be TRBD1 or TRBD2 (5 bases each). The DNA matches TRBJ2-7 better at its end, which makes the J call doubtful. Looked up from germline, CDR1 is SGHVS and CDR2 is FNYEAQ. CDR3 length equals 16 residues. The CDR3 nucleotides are TGTGCCAGCAGCCCCGTCCCCGGGGCCCACTACAATGAGCAGTACTTC. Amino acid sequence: CASSPVPGAHYNEQYF.

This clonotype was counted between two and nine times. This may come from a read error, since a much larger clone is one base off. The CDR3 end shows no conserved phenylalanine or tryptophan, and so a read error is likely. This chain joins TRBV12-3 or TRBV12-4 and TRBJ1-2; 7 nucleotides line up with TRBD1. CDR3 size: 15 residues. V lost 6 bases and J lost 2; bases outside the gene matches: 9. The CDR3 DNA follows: TGTGCCAGCAGGCAACAGGGGATCGCAAACTATGGCTACACCGTC. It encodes CASRQQGIANYGYTV.

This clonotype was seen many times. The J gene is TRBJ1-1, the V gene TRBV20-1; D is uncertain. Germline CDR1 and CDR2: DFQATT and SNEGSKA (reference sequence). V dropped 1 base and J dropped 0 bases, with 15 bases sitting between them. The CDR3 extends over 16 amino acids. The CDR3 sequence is CSARAYGEGMNTEAFF. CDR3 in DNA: TGCAGTGCTAGAGCATATGGGGAAGGGATGAACACTGAAGCTTTCTTT.

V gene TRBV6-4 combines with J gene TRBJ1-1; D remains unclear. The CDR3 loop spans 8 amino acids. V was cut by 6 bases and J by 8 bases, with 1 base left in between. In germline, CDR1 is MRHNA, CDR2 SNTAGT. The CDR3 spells CASSEAFF. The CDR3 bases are TGTGCCAGCAGCGAAGCTTTCTTT.

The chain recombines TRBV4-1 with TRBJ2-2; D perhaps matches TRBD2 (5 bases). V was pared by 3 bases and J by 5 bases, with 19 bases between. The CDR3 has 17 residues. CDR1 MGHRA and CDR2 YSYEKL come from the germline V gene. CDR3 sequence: CASSQDFPPRYTGELFF. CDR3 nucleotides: TGCGCCAGCAGCCAGGACTTCCCTCCGAGGTATACCGGGGAGCTGTTTTTT.

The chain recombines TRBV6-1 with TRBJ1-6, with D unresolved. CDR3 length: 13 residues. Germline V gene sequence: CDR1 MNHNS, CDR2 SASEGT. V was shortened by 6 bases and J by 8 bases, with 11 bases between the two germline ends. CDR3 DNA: TGTGCCAGCAGGGACCTCTGGGATTCACCCCTCCACTTT. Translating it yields CASRDLWDSPLHF.

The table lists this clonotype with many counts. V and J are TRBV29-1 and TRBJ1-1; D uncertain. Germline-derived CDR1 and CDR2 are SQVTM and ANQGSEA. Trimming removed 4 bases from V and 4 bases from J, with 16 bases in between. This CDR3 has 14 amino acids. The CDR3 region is CSVVGRLMATEAFF. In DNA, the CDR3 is TGCAGCGTTGTAGGCCGACTGATGGCCACTGAAGCTTTCTTT.

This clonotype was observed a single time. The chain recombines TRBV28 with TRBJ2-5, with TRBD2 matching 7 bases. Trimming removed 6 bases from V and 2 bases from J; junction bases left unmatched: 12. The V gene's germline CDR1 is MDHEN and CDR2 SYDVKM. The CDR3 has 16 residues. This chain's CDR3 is CASSHRRVAGQETQYF. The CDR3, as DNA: TGTGCCAGCAGCCACCGAAGAGTAGCGGGTCAAGAGACCCAGTACTTC. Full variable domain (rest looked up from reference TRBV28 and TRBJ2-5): DVKVTQSSRYLVKRTGEKVFLECVQDMDHENMFWYRQDPGLGLRLIYFSYDVKMKEKGDIPEGYSVSREKKERFSLILESASTNQTSMYLCASSHRRVAGQETQYFGPGTRLLVL.

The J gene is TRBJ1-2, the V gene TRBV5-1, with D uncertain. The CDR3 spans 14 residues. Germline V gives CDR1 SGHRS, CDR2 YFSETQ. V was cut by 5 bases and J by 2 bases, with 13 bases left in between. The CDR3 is CASRMRRRNYGYTF. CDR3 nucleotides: TGCGCCAGCAGAATGCGACGGAGGAACTATGGCTACACCTTC.

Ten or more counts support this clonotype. The CDR3 DNA reads TGTGCCAGCAGCATCCAAGACAGGGGCGGATATGGCTACACCTTC. Encoded protein: CASSIQDRGGYGYTF. The rearrangement links TRBV13 to TRBJ1-2, with 8 bases aligning to TRBD1. CDR3 length: 15 amino acids. Per the germline V gene, CDR1 is PRHDT and CDR2 is FYEKMQ (reference sequence). J gave up 5 bases and V 5 bases, and 10 bases lay outside the gene matches.

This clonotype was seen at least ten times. As DNA, the CDR3 is TGTGCCATCAGAGACGGGACAGGCTTCTACGAGCAGTACTTC. Amino acids: CAIRDGTGFYEQYF. The chain couples TRBV10-3 to TRBJ2-7; 8 bases fit TRBD1. Germline loops: CDR1 ENHRY, CDR2 SYGVKD. The trim removed 6 bases at V and 3 bases at J, leaving 7 bases unmatched. This CDR3 is built from 14 residues.

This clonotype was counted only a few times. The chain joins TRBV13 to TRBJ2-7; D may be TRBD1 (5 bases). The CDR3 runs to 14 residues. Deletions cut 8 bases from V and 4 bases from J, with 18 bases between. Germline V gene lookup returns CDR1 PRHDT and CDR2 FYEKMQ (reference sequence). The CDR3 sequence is CASALRRQSYEQYF. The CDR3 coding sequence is TGTGCCAGCGCACTTAGGAGACAGAGTTACGAGCAGTACTTC.

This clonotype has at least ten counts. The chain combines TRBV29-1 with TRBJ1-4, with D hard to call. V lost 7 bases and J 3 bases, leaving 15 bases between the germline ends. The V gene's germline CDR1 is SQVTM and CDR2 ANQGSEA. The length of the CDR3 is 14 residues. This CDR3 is CSAKPLGSNEKLFF. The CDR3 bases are TGCAGCGCAAAACCGTTGGGTTCTAATGAAAAACTGTTTTTT. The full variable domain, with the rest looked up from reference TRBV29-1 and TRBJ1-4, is SAVISQKPSRDICQRGTSLTIQCQVDSQVTMMFWYRQQPGQSLTLIATANQGSEATYESGFVIDKFPISRPNLTFSTLTVSNMSPEDSSIYLCSAKPLGSNEKLFFGSGTQLSVL.

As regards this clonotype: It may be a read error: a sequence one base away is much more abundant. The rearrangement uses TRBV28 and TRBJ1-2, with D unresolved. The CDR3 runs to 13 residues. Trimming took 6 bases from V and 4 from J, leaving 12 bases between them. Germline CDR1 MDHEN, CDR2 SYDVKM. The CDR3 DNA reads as TGTGCCAGCAGCCCACCAACCCTCTATGGCTACACCTTC. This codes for CASSPPTLYGYTF.